A single sample is the source of the 5 T cell receptor beta chains below, sequenced in a study of T-cell reconstitution after alpha-beta-depleted transplantation in children. Unique molecular identifiers were incorporated during preparation of the TCRbeta library. A single record per CDR3 protein comes from TCRdb applying MiXCR to the PCR reads. The data show roughly 170,000 distinct CDR3 sequences, roughly 6.8% seen once. This material consisted of PBMCs from the stem cell graft donor, taken from the stem cell graft. The receptors were sampled from a human donor who donated a stem cell graft to a child with Wiskott-Aldrich syndrome.

In this sample, this clonotype turned up many times. This chain joins TRBV6-2 or TRBV6-3 and TRBJ2-3; TRBD2 matches 7 bases. CDR3 length: 14 amino acids. Germline V CDR1 and CDR2: MNHEY, SVGEGT. The V and J ends lost 6 bases and 0 bases, in that order; junction bases with no gene match: 3. CDR3 sequence (DNA): TGTGCCAGCAGCCCGCGGGAGAGCACAGATACGCAGTATTTT. Protein product: CASSPRESTDTQYF.

The chain is built from TRBV29-1 and TRBJ2-7, with D possibly matching TRBD1 (7 bases). Trimming pared 6 bases from V and 4 bases from J, leaving 13 bases between. Germline CDR1 SQVTM, CDR2 ANQGSEA. The CDR3 is 12 residues long. In nucleotides, the CDR3 is TGCAGCGTGCGGGACAGACCTTACGAGCAGTACTTC. Translating it yields CSVRDRPYEQYF.

This clonotype appeared many times. The chain couples TRBV28 to TRBJ1-2; the D is unclear. The CDR3 runs to 14 residues. Trimming removed 7 bases from V and 5 bases from J, with 17 bases in between. Germline V gene sequence: CDR1 MDHEN, CDR2 SYDVKM. CDR3 in amino acids: CASTTYGWEYGYTF. In nucleotides, the CDR3 is TGTGCCAGCACCACGTACGGGTGGGAGTATGGCTACACCTTC.

This clonotype was found a few times. The chain couples TRBV3-1 to TRBJ2-2; no firm D call. The CDR3 covers 14 residues. Trimming pared 1 base from V and 7 bases from J, leaving 10 bases between. Germline loops: CDR1 LGHDT, CDR2 YNNKEL (reference sequence). CDR3 loop: CASSQAHNFGELFF. CDR3 sequence (DNA): TGTGCCAGCAGCCAAGCACATAACTTCGGGGAGCTGTTTTTT.

Many counts were recorded for this clonotype. The chain uses TRBV18 and TRBJ2-5, with TRBD2 matching over 14 bases. This CDR3 is 17 amino acids long. J was trimmed by 3 bases and V by 6 bases; bases with no gene match: 9. Germline CDR1 is KGHSH and CDR2 is LQKENI. CDR3 nucleotide sequence: TGTGCCAGCTCGCGGACTAGCGGGAGGTACTACAAAGAGACCCAGTACTTC. Translating it yields CASSRTSGRYYKETQYF.